These 26 T cell receptor beta chains share one sample of origin, sequenced in a study of radiation and T cells in renal cell carcinoma (dated by TCRdb to the early 2020s). The method behind the library was the immunoSEQ multiplex PCR assay. The source is immuneACCESS, and TCRdb retained only in-frame sequences with V and J called. Part of the clones is not carried over; for the studies checked, unresolved V genes explain less than half of this, and the remainder is unexplained. Here the sample has 130,000 to 150,000 clones; 86% occur a single time. The ten biggest clones cover less than 20% of the sample. Read against the paper, the sample's time point label means: blood 4 weeks post-SBRT, at nephrectomy. Sample treatment or condition, as interpreted from the label and publication: 15 Gy SBRT to primary tumor, nephrectomy 4 weeks later. The sample was blood, taken from a patient whose treatment included radiotherapy and nephrectomy. These receptors all come from a woman between 50 and 59 years old with renal cell carcinoma.

A single count supports this clone. The chain links TRBV9 to TRBJ2-3, with D perhaps matching TRBD2 (6 bases). Trimming pared 3 bases from V and 2 bases from J, leaving 10 bases between. CDR3 size: 14 residues. Germline V gene sequence: CDR1 SGDLS, CDR2 YYNGEE. The CDR3: CASSESGYTDTQYF. The DNA of the CDR3 is TGTGCCAGCAGCGAGAGCGGGTACACAGATACGCAGTATTTT. The full variable domain, in which reference TRBV9 and TRBJ2-3 provide the parts outside the CDR3, is DSGVTQTPKHLITATGQRVTLRCSPRSGDLSVYWYQQSLDQGLQFLIQYYNGEERAKGNILERFSAQQFPDLHSELNLSSLELGDSALYFCASSESGYTDTQYFGPGTRLTVL.

This clone has just one count. The chain recombines TRBV5-4 with TRBJ2-5; TRBD2 aligns across 9 bases. V was clipped by 4 bases and J by 0 bases; unmatched bases: 7. Per germline, CDR1 SGHNT and CDR2 YYREEE (reference sequence). The CDR3 runs 16 residues. CDR3 sequence (DNA): TGTGCCAGCAGCCTAATTAGCGGGGGCCACCAAGAGACCCAGTACTTC. It translates to CASSLISGGHQETQYF.

This chain links TRBV19 with TRBJ2-1; D is unclear. Germline values: CDR1 LNHDA, CDR2 SQIVND (reference sequence). V shed 3 bases and J shed 7 bases, with 10 bases lying between them. This CDR3 is 13 amino acids long. The CDR3 region is CASSMGSLNEQFF. CDR3 sequence (DNA): TGTGCCAGTAGTATGGGCAGTCTAAATGAGCAGTTCTTC.

The chain carries TRBV18 and TRBJ1-5, with D tentatively TRBD1 (5 bases). This CDR3 has 15 residues. Germline V gene data show CDR1 as KGHSH and CDR2 as LQKENI. Trimming left V 3 bases short and J 5 bases short, with 14 bases between. This CDR3 is CASSPRTGADQPQHF. In DNA form, the CDR3 reads TGTGCCAGCTCACCGCGTACAGGAGCAGATCAGCCCCAGCATTTT. Complete variable domain (other parts from reference TRBV18 and TRBJ1-5): NAGVMQNPRHLVRRRGQEARLRCSPMKGHSHVYWYRQLPEEGLKFMVYLQKENIIDESGMPKERFSAEFPKEGPSILRIQQVVRGDSAAYFCASSPRTGADQPQHFGDGTRLSIL.

The rearrangement links TRBV30 to TRBJ2-3; 8 bases line up with TRBD2. The CDR3 contains 12 residues. CDR1 is GTSNPN and CDR2 is SVGIG in the germline V gene (reference sequence). With V trimmed by 8 bases and J by 1 base, 2 bases remained unmatched. CDR3 DNA sequence: TGTGCCGGTAGCGGGGGCACAGATACGCAGTATTTT. This encodes CAGSGGTDTQYF.

The chain has TRBV7-2 and TRBJ2-6, with D hard to call. Between the trimmed V and J ends, which lost 1 base and 2 bases, there was a span of 3 bases. The CDR3 spans 14 residues. The germline gives CDR1 SGHTA, CDR2 FQGNSA. In DNA, the CDR3 is TGTGCCAGCAGCTTAGACACTGGGGCCAACGTCCTGACTTTC. Amino acid sequence: CASSLDTGANVLTF.

The V and J genes are TRBV5-1 and TRBJ2-7, with D maybe TRBD1 (5 bases). V dropped 0 bases and J dropped 7 bases, with 11 bases sitting between them. The CDR3 is made up of 13 amino acids. Per germline, CDR1 SGHRS and CDR2 YFSETQ. DNA for the CDR3: TGCGCCAGCAGCTTGGTAGGGGATAATGAGCAGTACTTC. It translates to CASSLVGDNEQYF.

The chain uses TRBV6-5 and TRBJ1-2; TRBD1 might be the D (6 bases). The CDR3 runs 13 residues. The germline CDR1 and CDR2 sequences are MNHEY and SVGAGI. The V gene lost 2 bases and the J gene lost 6 bases, with 10 bases spanning the gap. The CDR3 is CASSYRTEHGYTF. DNA of the CDR3: TGTGCCAGCAGTTACCGGACAGAACATGGCTACACCTTC.

The chain couples TRBV30 to TRBJ1-1; D is unclear. The CDR3 is 14 residues long. Germline CDR1 and CDR2: GTSNPN and SVGIG (reference sequence). Trimming shortened V by 5 bases and J by 1 base, and 14 bases separated the two germline ends. The CDR3 is CAWQTTPTNTEAFF. In nucleotides, the CDR3 is TGTGCCTGGCAAACGACACCCACGAACACTGAAGCTTTCTTT.

This chain uses TRBV7-8 with TRBJ2-1; D is possibly TRBD1 or TRBD2 (5 bases each). Deletions cut 2 bases from V and 10 bases from J, with 12 bases between. The CDR3 length is 13 residues. Germline CDR1 and CDR2: SGHVS and FQNEAQ. CDR3 sequence reads: CASSLRDDGEQFF. The CDR3 region has the DNA TGTGCCAGCAGCTTAAGGGACGACGGCGAGCAGTTCTTC.

The V and J genes are TRBV13 and TRBJ2-3, with D tentatively TRBD2 (5 bases). The germline V gene has CDR1 PRHDT and CDR2 FYEKMQ (reference sequence). CDR3 length equals 15 residues. With 1 base removed from V and 4 bases from J, the gap between germline ends came to 12 bases. CDR3 loop: CASSLVMEAADTQYF. The CDR3 nucleotides read TGTGCCAGCAGCTTAGTGATGGAGGCCGCAGATACGCAGTATTTT.

The J gene is TRBJ1-1, the V gene TRBV28; 9 bases agree with TRBD1. Germline V gene sequence: CDR1 MDHEN, CDR2 SYDVKM. This CDR3 spans 13 amino acids. J was trimmed by 5 bases and V by 6 bases; bases with no gene match: 4. DNA for the CDR3: TGTGCCAGCAGACGGACAGGGGAAACTGAAGCTTTCTTT. Translating gives CASRRTGETEAFF. Drawing the rest from reference TRBV28 and TRBJ1-1, the complete variable domain is DVKVTQSSRYLVKRTGEKVFLECVQDMDHENMFWYRQDPGLGLRLIYFSYDVKMKEKGDIPEGYSVSREKKERFSLILESASTNQTSMYLCASRRTGETEAFFGQGTRLTVV.

The chain joins TRBV20-1 to TRBJ2-7; D ambiguous. This CDR3 is 11 amino acids long. CDR1 is DFQATT, CDR2 SNEGSKA, per germline (reference sequence). V lost 6 bases to trimming and J lost 9 bases, with 15 bases between them. CDR3 sequence (DNA): TGCAGTGCCGGGTCAGGTTTAACGCAGTACTTC. Translating it yields CSAGSGLTQYF.

This clone was picked up one time. This chain connects TRBV1 to TRBJ1-5; the table's D gene call, TRBD1, was not cross checked with the DNA. TRBV1 is termed a pseudogene. The CDR3 is made up of 14 amino acids. CDR3 DNA sequence: TGCACCAGCAGCCCTCATCCTGACAGTTCGCCCCAGCATTTT. Protein: CTSSPHPDSSPQHF.

The CDR3 sequence is CAISEATSGSEQYF. Here the CDR3 DNA reads TGTGCCATCAGTGAGGCGACTAGCGGGAGCGAGCAGTACTTC. V usage is TRBV10-3 and J usage is TRBJ2-7; 12 nucleotides match TRBD2. The CDR3 spans 14 residues. J lost 6 bases, V lost 2 bases, and 2 bases had no gene match. The germline V gene has CDR1 ENHRY and CDR2 SYGVKD.

This chain uses TRBV5-6 with TRBJ2-3, with D unclear. V lost 5 bases and J 2 bases, leaving 12 bases between the germline ends. The CDR3 is 14 residues long. Per the germline V gene, CDR1 is SGHDT and CDR2 is YYEEEE. CDR3 DNA: TGTGCCAGCAGGTCTTTGTTACCCACAGATACGCAGTATTTT. Protein product: CASRSLLPTDTQYF.

The genes are TRBV5-8 and TRBJ2-1; D unresolved. CDR1 and CDR2 from the germline V gene are SGHTS and YDEGEE. The CDR3 is made up of 15 amino acids. Between the trimmed V and J ends, which lost 0 bases and 0 bases, there was a span of 7 bases. The CDR3 sequence is CASSLGEYSYNEQFF. CDR3 sequence (DNA): TGTGCCAGCAGCTTGGGGGAATACTCCTACAATGAGCAGTTCTTC.

The rearrangement joins TRBV2 to TRBJ2-5, with 8 bases fitting TRBD1. The J segment lost 1 base and the V segment lost 2 bases, leaving 9 bases of the junction unmatched. The CDR3 has 17 residues. Germline assignment: CDR1 SNHLY and CDR2 FYNNEI. This chain's CDR3 is CASSERQGNGGQETQYF. The CDR3 DNA follows: TGTGCCAGCAGTGAAAGACAGGGGAATGGGGGCCAAGAGACCCAGTACTTC.

This clone was seen more than once but under ten times. This sequence joins TRBV5-6 and TRBJ2-1, with D unclear. The germline V and J ends were trimmed by 0 bases and 9 bases, with 4 bases remaining between them. Germline V lookup: CDR1 SGHDT, CDR2 YYEEEE. The CDR3 has 11 amino acids. The CDR3 is CASSLEGEQFF. In DNA form, the CDR3 reads TGTGCCAGCAGCTTGGAGGGTGAGCAGTTCTTC.

The CDR3 DNA is TGTGCCAGCAGTTTGCGGCGGGGTGAACAAGAGACCCAGTACTTC. As protein: CASSLRRGEQETQYF. The rearrangement joins TRBV28 to TRBJ2-5, with D maybe TRBD2 (6 bases). Between the trimmed V and J ends, which lost 3 bases and 2 bases, there was a span of 13 bases. CDR1 is MDHEN, CDR2 SYDVKM, per germline. The CDR3 totals 15 residues.

The chain joins TRBV9 to TRBJ2-3, with 9 nucleotides matching TRBD2. Germline CDR1 is SGDLS and CDR2 is YYNGEE. With V trimmed by 0 bases and J by 1 base, 3 bases remained unmatched. The length of the CDR3 is 16 residues. The CDR3 is CASSVVAGVGTDTQYF. The CDR3 DNA reads as TGTGCCAGCAGCGTAGTAGCGGGAGTCGGCACAGATACGCAGTATTTT.

This clone was found a few times. The J gene is TRBJ1-5, the V gene TRBV10-1, with unresolved D. The CDR3 length is 12 residues. The germline V gene has CDR1 WNHNN and CDR2 SYGVQD (reference sequence). The V gene lost 2 bases and the J gene lost 5 bases, with 4 bases spanning the gap. The CDR3 spells CASSEGDQPQHF. CDR3 nucleotides: TGCGCCAGCAGTGAGGGAGATCAGCCCCAGCATTTT.

The J gene is TRBJ2-1, the V gene TRBV5-4; 8 positions match TRBD2. Germline CDR1 is SGHNT and CDR2 is YYREEE (reference sequence). The CDR3 is 18 residues long. After removal of 4 bases from V and 0 bases from J, the junction contained 12 bases not matched to a gene. The CDR3 spells CASSIMRTRGVSYNEQFF. CDR3 nucleotide sequence: TGTGCCAGCAGCATAATGAGGACGCGGGGGGTCTCCTACAATGAGCAGTTCTTC.

Only a few counts were recorded for this clone. J is TRBJ1-1 and V is TRBV11-1, with a tentative D call TRBD1 (6 bases). The V end was cut by 2 bases, the J end by 0 bases, with 10 bases between. The CDR3 has 15 amino acids. Germline CDR1 and CDR2: SGHAT and FQDESV (reference sequence). The DNA of the CDR3 is TGTGCCAGCAGCTTAAGTGCAGGGGTGAACACTGAAGCTTTCTTT. Translated: CASSLSAGVNTEAFF.

The gene calls are TRBV19 and TRBJ2-5; the D gene is possibly TRBD1 (5 bases). V was trimmed by 5 bases and J by 5 bases, leaving 15 bases between them. This CDR3 is built from 14 residues. Germline V gene sequence: CDR1 LNHDA, CDR2 SQIVND (reference sequence). The DNA of the CDR3 is TGTGCCAGTAGTTCGCGGACACTTTGGGAGACCCAGTACTTC. It encodes CASSSRTLWETQYF.

This rearrangement joins TRBV7-2 to TRBJ2-1; D ambiguous. The V and J ends lost 2 bases and 7 bases respectively, with 18 bases between them. Germline CDR1 reads SGHTA; CDR2 reads FQGNSA. The CDR3 has 16 amino acids. The CDR3 loop reads CASSLRLPEYNNEQFF. DNA of the CDR3: TGTGCCAGCAGCTTACGGCTGCCTGAATACAATAATGAGCAGTTCTTC.